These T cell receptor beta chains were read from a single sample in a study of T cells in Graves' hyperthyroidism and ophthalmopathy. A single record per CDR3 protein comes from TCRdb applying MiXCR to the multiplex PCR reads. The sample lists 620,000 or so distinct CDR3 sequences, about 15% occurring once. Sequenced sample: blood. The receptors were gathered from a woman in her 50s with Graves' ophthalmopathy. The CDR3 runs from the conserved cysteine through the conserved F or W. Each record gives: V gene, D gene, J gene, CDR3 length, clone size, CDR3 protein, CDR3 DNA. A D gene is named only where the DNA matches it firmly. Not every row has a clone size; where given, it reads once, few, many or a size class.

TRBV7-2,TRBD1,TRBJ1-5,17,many,CASSLRVAQGNNQPQHF,TGTGCCAGCAGCTTAAGAGTAGCACAGGGGAACAATCAGCCCCAGCATTTT
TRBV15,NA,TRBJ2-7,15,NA,CATSSSDGSSYEQYF,TGTGCCACCAGCAGCTCCGACGGAAGCTCCTACGAGCAGTACTTC
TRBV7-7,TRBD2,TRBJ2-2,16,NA,CASSQGLAGGTGELFF,TGTGCTAGCAGCCAAGGACTAGCGGGAGGAACCGGGGAGCTGTTTTTT
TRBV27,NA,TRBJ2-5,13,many,CASRTRFRETQYF,TGTGCCAGCAGAACTAGGTTTAGGGAGACCCAGTACTTC
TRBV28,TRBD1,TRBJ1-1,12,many,CASSNRGFVAFF,TGTGCCAGCAGCAACAGGGGGTTCGTCGCTTTCTTT
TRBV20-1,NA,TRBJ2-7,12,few,CLTKRDSYEQYF,TGCCTTACGAAAAGGGACTCCTACGAGCAGTACTTC
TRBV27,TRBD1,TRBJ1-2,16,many,CASSLSRTGGNYGYTF,TGTGCCAGCAGTTTATCTCGGACAGGGGGGAACTATGGCTACACCTTC
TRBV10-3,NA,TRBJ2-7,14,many,CATTHRDSLYEQYF,TGTGCCACGACCCACCGGGACTCATTATACGAGCAGTACTTC
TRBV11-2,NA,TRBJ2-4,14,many,CASSLDGGGNIQYF,TGTGCCAGCAGCTTAGATGGGGGAGGCAACATTCAGTACTTC
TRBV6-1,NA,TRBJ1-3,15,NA,CASSELDHSGNTIYF,TGTGCCAGCAGTGAACTCGACCACTCTGGAAACACCATATATTTT
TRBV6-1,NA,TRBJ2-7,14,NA,CASKTGTSRYEQYF,TGTGCCAGCAAGACCGGGACATCACGCTACGAGCAGTACTTC
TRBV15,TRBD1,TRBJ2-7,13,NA,CATGRDRDYEQYF,TGTGCCACCGGCCGGGACAGGGACTACGAGCAGTACTTC
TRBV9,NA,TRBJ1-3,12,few,CASSGIRETIYF,TGTGCCAGCAGCGGTATACGGGAAACCATATATTTT
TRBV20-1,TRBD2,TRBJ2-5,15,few,CSAGSSGVGQETQYF,TGCAGTGCTGGCTCTAGCGGAGTGGGGCAAGAGACCCAGTACTTC
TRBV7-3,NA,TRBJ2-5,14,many,CASSAGGPLETQYF,TGTGCCAGCAGCGCCGGGGGGCCCCTGGAGACCCAGTACTTC
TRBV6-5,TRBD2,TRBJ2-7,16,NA,CASSYSRSSGNYEQYF,TGTGCCAGCAGTTACTCTCGGTCTAGCGGGAACTACGAGCAGTACTTC
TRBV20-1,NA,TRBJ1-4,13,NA,CSAVTGLAEKLFF,TGCAGTGCTGTTACAGGCCTCGCTGAAAAACTGTTTTTT
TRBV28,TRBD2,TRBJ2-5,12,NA,CATGGYQETQYF,TGTGCCACCGGGGGGTACCAAGAGACCCAGTACTTC
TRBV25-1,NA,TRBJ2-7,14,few,CASSDPGAYYEQYF,TGTGCCAGCAGTGATCCGGGAGCGTACTACGAGCAGTACTTC
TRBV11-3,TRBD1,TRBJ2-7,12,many,CASSRRGHEQYF,TGTGCCAGCAGCCGTAGGGGGCACGAGCAGTACTTC
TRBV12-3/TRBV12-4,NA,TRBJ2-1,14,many,CASSLILEINEQFF,TGTGCCAGCAGTTTGATCCTAGAAATCAATGAGCAGTTCTTC
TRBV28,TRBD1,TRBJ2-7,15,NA,CASRTRTGGRYEQYF,TGTGCCAGCAGGACTCGGACAGGAGGCCGCTACGAGCAGTACTTC
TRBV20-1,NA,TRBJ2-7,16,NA,CSARAPEPADFYEQYF,TGCAGTGCTAGAGCTCCGGAACCTGCCGACTTCTACGAGCAGTACTTC
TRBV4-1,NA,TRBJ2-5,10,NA,CASSLGTKDF,TGCGCCAGCAGCCTCGGGACGAAGGACTTC
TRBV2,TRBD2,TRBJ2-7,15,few,CASSVGTSISYEQYF,TGTGCCAGCAGTGTCGGGACTAGCATCTCCTACGAGCAGTACTTC
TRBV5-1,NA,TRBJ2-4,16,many,CASSWDGQIAKNIQYF,TGCGCCAGCAGCTGGGATGGCCAAATAGCCAAAAACATTCAGTACTTC
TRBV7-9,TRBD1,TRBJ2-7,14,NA,CASSPGTGPHEQYF,TGTGCCAGCAGCCCCGGGACAGGACCCCACGAGCAGTACTTC
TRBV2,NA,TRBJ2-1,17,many,CASSEAPPGSSYNEQFF,TGTGCCAGCAGTGAAGCCCCCCCAGGAAGCTCCTACAATGAGCAGTTCTTC
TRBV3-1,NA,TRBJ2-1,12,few,CASSQVVYEQFF,TGTGCCAGCAGCCAAGTTGTCTATGAGCAGTTCTTC
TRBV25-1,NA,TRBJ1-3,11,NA,CVAGCGNTIYF,TGTGTCGCAGGGTGCGGAAACACCATATATTTT
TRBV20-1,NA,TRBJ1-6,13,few,CSARQVTNSPLHF,TGCAGTGCAAGACAGGTTACCAATTCACCCCTCCACTTT
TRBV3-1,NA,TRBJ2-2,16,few,CASSQERVAGTGELFF,TGTGCCAGCAGCCAAGAGAGGGTTGCGGGCACCGGGGAGCTGTTTTTT
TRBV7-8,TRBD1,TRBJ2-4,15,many,CASSELTGVGDIQYF,TGTGCCAGCAGCGAACTGACAGGGGTTGGAGACATTCAGTACTTC
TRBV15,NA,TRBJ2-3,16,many,CATSRDRVEFGDTQYF,TGTGCCACCAGCAGAGATCGCGTTGAGTTCGGGGATACGCAGTATTTT
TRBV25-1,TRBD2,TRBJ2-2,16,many,CASSDGRLAEIGELFF,TGTGCCAGCAGTGATGGGAGACTAGCGGAGATCGGGGAGCTGTTTTTT
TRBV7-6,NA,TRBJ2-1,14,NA,CASSLLVTTNEQFF,TGTGCCAGCAGCCTTCTCGTGACTACCAATGAGCAGTTCTTC
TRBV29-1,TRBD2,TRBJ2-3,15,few,CSVGLAGTVTDTQYF,TGCAGCGTGGGACTAGCGGGAACCGTCACAGATACGCAGTATTTT
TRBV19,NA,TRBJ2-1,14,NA,CASSNSGTRLQQFF,TGTGCCAGTAGTAATTCCGGGACAAGATTACAGCAGTTCTTC
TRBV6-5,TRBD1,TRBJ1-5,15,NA,CASSYRDRAPGPQHF,TGTGCCAGCAGTTACAGAGACAGGGCCCCGGGGCCCCAGCATTTT
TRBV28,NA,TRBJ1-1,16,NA,CASSFLYKAFYSEAFF,TGTGCCAGCAGTTTCCTATACAAAGCTTTTTACTCTGAAGCTTTCTTT
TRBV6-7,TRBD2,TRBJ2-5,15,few,CASSYFTSGKKTQYF,TGTGCCAGCAGTTACTTTACTAGCGGGAAAAAGACCCAGTACTTC
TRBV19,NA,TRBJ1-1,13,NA,CASNLHKNTEAFF,TGTGCCAGTAATCTGCACAAGAACACTGAAGCTTTCTTT
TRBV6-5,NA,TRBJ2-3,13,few,CASSYSEIDTQYF,TGTGCCAGCAGTTACTCAGAGATAGATACGCAGTATTTT